This T cell receptor beta chain was sequenced during a study of technical replicates of blood from a handful of donors (dated by TCRdb to about 2017). About this clone: Its specific antigen is unknown. No much larger clone exists at a distance of one base, and base qualities are not known.

Trimming takes 3 bases off V and 0 bases off J; junction bases not matched to a gene: 5. The CDR3 spans 15 residues, from the cysteine through the phenylalanine. Of all the DNA, just the CDR3 is kept, 45 bases in frame from base 1. The germline V gene encodes CDR1 SQVTM and CDR2 ANQGSEA. Library creation used the immunoSEQ multiplex PCR assay. Drawn from immuneACCESS, this table holds only the in-frame rearrangements with V and J called that TCRdb kept. Clones are partly lost; checked studies trace under half to an unresolved V gene and leave the rest unexplained. The sample table holds tens of thousands of clones, of which approximately 94% were seen once. More than 0.2% of the sample is in the top ten clones.

Sequencing was carried out using T cells isolated from PBMCs. The TCR sequence derives from a human donor in good health. The chain couples TRBV29-1 to TRBJ2-1, with 7 junctional bases fitting TRBD2. The DNA sequence follows: TGCAGCGTTGAGGCTAGCGGCAGCTCCTACAATGAGCAGTTCTTC. Its translation reads: CSVEASGSSYNEQFF.